The 13 T cell receptor beta chains below all came from one sample that was sequenced in a study of OX40 agonist ivuxolimab in advanced cancers. Profiled with immunoSEQ multiplex PCR; TCRdb holds only in-frame clones, not every one. The data contain 40,000 to 55,000 clones, roughly 80% of them seen just once; the ten biggest clones take up roughly 25%. The source material was CD4+ or CD8+ T cells sorted from blood, sampled in a trial of the OX40 agonist ivuxolimab. The receptor set was obtained from an adult with an advanced solid tumor such as melanoma, head and neck, liver or kidney cancer.

The chain carries TRBV25-1 and TRBJ1-1; D unclear. This CDR3 region has 13 residues. V was shortened by 1 base and J by 4 bases, with 7 bases between the two germline ends. CDR1 and CDR2 from the germline V gene are MGHDK and SYGVNS. The CDR3 is CASSEFWITEAFF. The CDR3 DNA is TGTGCCAGCAGTGAATTTTGGATCACTGAAGCTTTCTTT. Filled out from reference TRBV25-1 and TRBJ1-1, the complete variable domain reads EADIYQTPRYLVIGTGKKITLECSQTMGHDKMYWYQQDPGMELHLIHYSYGVNSTEKGDLSSESTVSRIRTEHFPLTLESARPSHTSQYLCASSEFWITEAFFGQGTRLTVV.

V usage is TRBV7-8 and J usage is TRBJ2-1, with 8 bases identical to TRBD2. The CDR3 sequence is 14 residues long. Per the germline V gene, CDR1 is SGHVS and CDR2 is FQNEAQ. Trimming removed 5 bases from V and 3 bases from J; junction bases left unmatched: 3. CDR3 nucleotides: TGTGCCAGCAGCCCCGGGAGGGACTACAATGAGCAGTTCTTC. Residues: CASSPGRDYNEQFF.

This chain links TRBV9 with TRBJ2-7; TRBD2 matches at 7 bases. V dropped 1 base and J dropped 0; count of bases not matched to a gene: 4. Per the germline V gene, CDR1 is SGDLS and CDR2 is YYNGEE. This CDR3 region has 15 residues. The CDR3 bases are TGTGCCAGCAGCGTAAACGGCGGGAGCTCCTACGAGCAGTACTTC. It codes for CASSVNGGSSYEQYF.

The rearrangement uses TRBV27 and TRBJ1-1; no reliable D call. The CDR3 spans 13 residues. Germline CDR1 MNHEY, CDR2 SMNVEV (reference sequence). V was cut by 3 bases and J by 1 base, with 6 bases left in between. CDR3 bases: TGTGCCAGCAGTTTTTCAGCGAACACTGAAGCTTTCTTT. Encoded protein: CASSFSANTEAFF.

V gene TRBV9 combines with J gene TRBJ2-3; tentative D call: TRBD2 (7 bases). The CDR3 is made up of 14 amino acids. CDR1 SGDLS and CDR2 YYNGEE come from the germline V gene. V was cut by 3 bases and J by 1 base, with 9 bases left in between. This CDR3 reads CASSGGGGTDTQYF. The CDR3 nucleotides read TGTGCCAGCAGCGGGGGGGGCGGCACAGATACGCAGTATTTT.

Written as DNA, the CDR3 is TGTGCCAGCAGCCCGGAGGTGAACACCGGGGAGCTGTTTTTT. Protein product: CASSPEVNTGELFF. This chain links TRBV7-6 with TRBJ2-2; D is possibly TRBD2 (5 bases). Trimming shortened V by 5 bases and J by 1 base, and 8 bases separated the two germline ends. The length of the CDR3 is 14 residues. Germline V CDR1 and CDR2: SGHVS, FNYEAQ.

The chain employs TRBV19 and TRBJ2-2; D is unresolved. The CDR3 extends over 12 amino acids. V was pared by 7 bases and J by 5 bases, with 8 bases between. Per germline, CDR1 LNHDA and CDR2 SQIVND (reference sequence). This CDR3 is CASIGETGELFF. CDR3 DNA: TGTGCCAGTATTGGAGAAACCGGGGAGCTGTTTTTT.

The CDR3 reads CASSQDPHGAYEQYF. The CDR3 DNA is TGCGCCAGCAGCCAAGATCCGCACGGGGCCTACGAGCAGTACTTC. The rearrangement joins TRBV4-3 to TRBJ2-7; perhaps TRBD2 as D (5 bases). Germline-derived CDR1 and CDR2 are LGHNA and YSLEER. Trimming removed 0 bases from V and 2 bases from J, with 11 bases in between. This CDR3 contains 15 residues.

This clone was recorded many times. This sample includes further DNA sequences coding for the same CDR3. This rearrangement joins TRBV19 to TRBJ2-6; D remains ambiguous. The germline V gene has CDR1 LNHDA and CDR2 SQIVND (reference sequence). Trimming left V 4 bases short and J 0 bases short, with 1 base between. The CDR3 runs to 13 residues. Here the CDR3 DNA reads TGTGCCAGTAGTACCTCTGGGGCCAACGTCCTGACTTTC. It translates to CASSTSGANVLTF.

The chain links TRBV14 to TRBJ2-1; D may be TRBD1 or TRBD2 (5 bases each). V was cut by 4 bases and J by 5 bases, with 9 bases left in between. The CDR3 spans 13 residues. Per the germline V gene, CDR1 is SGHDN and CDR2 is FVKESK. The CDR3: CASSPQGHNEQFF. The CDR3 DNA sequence: TGTGCCAGCAGCCCCCAGGGACACAATGAGCAGTTCTTC.

In its sample, this clone was seen a few times. This sequence joins TRBV27 and TRBJ2-7; 8 nucleotides match TRBD1. Germline CDR1 and CDR2: MNHEY and SMNVEV (reference sequence). J lost 0 bases, V lost 5 bases, and 6 bases had no gene match. This CDR3 is built from 15 residues. CDR3 coding DNA: TGTGCCAGCAGTGGACAGGGAAAAAGCTCCTACGAGCAGTACTTC. The encoded protein is CASSGQGKSSYEQYF.

The chain links TRBV18 to TRBJ2-7, with D perhaps TRBD2 (5 bases). Germline V gene data show CDR1 as KGHSH and CDR2 as LQKENI. Trimming cost V 0 bases and J 7 bases, with 13 bases left between them. There are 14 residues in the CDR3. Written as DNA, the CDR3 is TGTGCCAGCTCACCACCGGAGGATTCTGGGGAGCAGTACTTC. It is translated as CASSPPEDSGEQYF. Together with reference TRBV18 and TRBJ2-7, the CDR3 gives the full variable domain: NAGVMQNPRHLVRRRGQEARLRCSPMKGHSHVYWYRQLPEEGLKFMVYLQKENIIDESGMPKERFSAEFPKEGPSILRIQQVVRGDSAAYFCASSPPEDSGEQYFGPGTRLTVT.

This clone appeared many times. This chain connects TRBV4-1 to TRBJ1-6; D is undetermined. V gave up 1 base and J gave up 0 bases, with 13 bases separating them. The CDR3 is made up of 18 amino acids. Germline lookup yields CDR1 MGHRA and CDR2 YSYEKL. The CDR3 spells CASSQVMSVSSYNSPLHF. CDR3 DNA sequence: TGCGCCAGCAGCCAAGTCATGTCGGTGAGCTCCTATAATTCACCCCTCCACTTT.